The 25 T cell receptor beta chains presented below share a single source sample, sequenced in a study of CD8 T cells in Susac syndrome. RNA amounts of roughly 0.45 to 1 ug underwent reverse transcription with random hexamers. One entry per CDR3 protein, called by TCRdb with MiXCR from the immunoSEQ multiplex PCR reads. Of about 160,000 distinct CDR3 sequences in the sample, 90% to 97% were seen once. Material: CD4+ T cells from PBMCs. Receptors were obtained from a human donor with Susac syndrome.

The chain employs TRBV25-1 and TRBJ2-5, with D maybe TRBD2 (5 bases). This CDR3 spans 16 amino acids. V was cut by 2 bases and J by 1 base, with 14 bases left in between. Germline CDR1 and CDR2: MGHDK and SYGVNS. The CDR3 sequence: CASSEGRASSQETQYF. The CDR3 DNA sequence: TGTGCCAGCAGTGAAGGGCGGGCTAGCAGCCAAGAGACCCAGTACTTC.

The chain uses TRBV28 and TRBJ2-7, with D maybe TRBD1 (6 bases). Germline assignment: CDR1 MDHEN and CDR2 SYDVKM. CDR3 length: 13 residues. Trimming left V 7 bases short and J 4 bases short, with 14 bases between. CDR3: CASTRTATYEQYV. The CDR3 coding sequence is TGTGCCAGCACCCGGACAGCGACGTACGAGCAGTACGTC.

DNA for the CDR3: TGTGCCACCAGCAGAGTAGGCGGCTACAATGAGCAGTTCTTC. Amino acids: CATSRVGGYNEQFF. The chain couples TRBV15 to TRBJ2-1; D is unresolved. V dropped 1 base and J dropped 3 bases, with 7 bases sitting between them. This CDR3 is 14 amino acids long. CDR1 and CDR2 from the germline V gene are LNHNV and YYDKDF (reference sequence). Looking up the rest from reference TRBV15 and TRBJ2-1 gives the full variable domain: DAMVIQNPRYQVTQFGKPVTLSCSQTLNHNVMYWYQQKSSQAPKLLFHYYDKDFNNEADTPDNFQSRRPNTSFCFLDIRSPGLGDTAMYLCATSRVGGYNEQFFGPGTRLTVL.

The chain has TRBV29-1 and TRBJ2-5; D is unresolved. Germline V gives CDR1 SQVTM, CDR2 ANQGSEA. Between the trimmed V and J ends, which lost 4 bases and 0 bases, there was a span of 15 bases. This CDR3 is built from 15 residues. The CDR3 nucleotides are TGCAGCGTTGGCAGCAGGCGCGCATACCAAGAGACCCAGTACTTC. It translates to CSVGSRRAYQETQYF.

The chain links TRBV11-2 to TRBJ2-2, with D unresolved. Germline CDR1 is SGHAT and CDR2 is FQNNGV. The CDR3 spans 15 residues. Between the trimmed V and J ends, which lost 8 bases and 1 base, there was a span of 14 bases. The CDR3 bases are TGTGCCAGCCAGGCCTCCCGTGGGAACACCGGGGAGCTGTTTTTT. Translated, it gives CASQASRGNTGELFF.

V and J are TRBV29-1 and TRBJ1-1; D ambiguous. V lost 5 bases and J 1 base, leaving 11 bases between the germline ends. Germline loops: CDR1 SQVTM, CDR2 ANQGSEA. The CDR3 contains 13 residues. The DNA of the CDR3 is TGCAGCGTTCTTCTACTCCAGAACACTGAAGCTTTCTTT. This gives the protein CSVLLLQNTEAFF.

The chain has TRBV5-1 and TRBJ2-5, with 14 positions matching TRBD2. From germline, CDR1 is SGHRS and CDR2 YFSETQ. CDR3 length equals 19 residues. V shed 4 bases and J 4 bases; nucleotides not matched to a gene: 15. The CDR3 is CASSKTSGGVSSNGETQYF. DNA for the CDR3: TGCGCCAGCAGCAAGACTAGCGGGGGGGTGTCATCGAATGGAGAGACCCAGTACTTC.

V and J are TRBV29-1 and TRBJ1-2; D remains unclear. The CDR3 sequence is 17 residues long. V gave up 6 bases and J gave up 7 bases, with 30 bases separating them. The germline V gene encodes CDR1 SQVTM and CDR2 ANQGSEA. For the CDR3, the DNA is TGCAGCGTCGCAAATTGGGTGGCCGGGGTTCTAGCAACTGGCTACACCTTC. This encodes CSVANWVAGVLATGYTF.

This clonotype was seen once. The chain combines TRBV7-9 with TRBJ2-5, with TRBD2 matching over 10 bases. The V segment lost 6 bases and the J segment 2 bases; nucleotides outside the gene matches: 3. CDR1 is SEHNR, CDR2 FQNEAQ, per germline (reference sequence). This CDR3 contains 14 residues. The CDR3, as DNA: TGTGCCAGCAGTCTACTAGCGGGGCAAGAGACCCAGTACTTC. It codes for CASSLLAGQETQYF.

V and J are TRBV28 and TRBJ1-5; D remains ambiguous. Germline V gene sequence: CDR1 MDHEN, CDR2 SYDVKM. V was shortened by 6 bases and J by 9 bases, with 18 bases between the two germline ends. This CDR3 spans 14 amino acids. In DNA, the CDR3 is TGTGCCAGCAGGCCGGACGGCTCCCATCGGCCCCAGCATTTT. Residues: CASRPDGSHRPQHF.

The rearrangement links TRBV2 to TRBJ1-5; unclear D gene. Trimming took off 7 bases at V and 3 bases at J, with 7 bases between the two ends. CDR3 length: 12 residues. Germline CDR1 is SNHLY and CDR2 is FYNNEI. The CDR3: CASMLTNQPQHF. CDR3 coding DNA: TGTGCCAGCATGTTAACCAATCAGCCCCAGCATTTT.

The V gene is TRBV3-1, the J gene TRBJ1-2; no clear D. V was clipped by 0 bases and J by 4 bases, with 12 bases between them. The germline V gene encodes CDR1 LGHDT and CDR2 YNNKEL (reference sequence). This CDR3 is built from 15 residues. CDR3 amino acids: CASSQDPFMGYGYTF. CDR3 nucleotides: TGTGCCAGCAGCCAAGACCCGTTTATGGGCTATGGCTACACCTTC. Full variable domain (outside the CDR3, taken from reference TRBV3-1 and TRBJ1-2): DTAVSQTPKYLVTQMGNDKSIKCEQNLGHDTMYWYKQDSKKFLKIMFSYNNKELIINETVPNRFSPKSPDKAHLNLHINSLELGDSAVYFCASSQDPFMGYGYTFGSGTRLTVV.

This rearrangement joins TRBV5-1 to TRBJ1-2, with D unresolved. Trimming removed 4 bases from V and 4 bases from J, with 14 bases in between. CDR1 and CDR2 (germline): SGHRS, YFSETQ. The CDR3 runs to 14 residues. The CDR3 here is CASSPRQVLYGYTF. The CDR3 coding sequence is TGCGCCAGCAGCCCCAGACAAGTTCTCTATGGCTACACCTTC.

The chain couples TRBV24-1 to TRBJ2-3; the D gene is possibly TRBD1 (6 bases). This CDR3 is 14 amino acids long. Trimming took off 0 bases at V and 14 bases at J, with 17 bases between the two ends. The germline CDR1 and CDR2 sequences are KGHDR and SFDVKD. The CDR3 protein is CATSDLQADRPGYF. The CDR3 DNA reads TGTGCCACCAGTGATTTGCAAGCGGACAGACCGGGGTATTTT.

This chain joins TRBV12-3 or TRBV12-4 and TRBJ1-1; D is uncertain. The CDR3 contains 13 residues. V lost 0 bases and J 0 bases, leaving 2 bases between the germline ends. This CDR3 reads CASSLAMNTEAFF. CDR3 in DNA: TGTGCCAGCAGTTTAGCGATGAACACTGAAGCTTTCTTT.

The chain combines TRBV6-6 with TRBJ2-7, with 9 bases fitting TRBD2. Trimming cost V 4 bases and J 2 bases; bases outside gene matches: 6. This CDR3 comprises 15 residues. CDR1 and CDR2 (germline): MNHNY, SVGAGI (reference sequence). In DNA, the CDR3 is TGTGCCAGCAGTTCAATAGCGGGGGAGACCTACGAGCAGTACGTC. It yields the protein CASSSIAGETYEQYV.

The genes are TRBV7-9 and TRBJ1-1; D is undetermined. This CDR3 is built from 14 residues. Trimming removed 0 bases at V and 4 bases at J, with 9 bases between. Germline values: CDR1 SEHNR, CDR2 FQNEAQ (reference sequence). The CDR3 DNA is TGTGCCAGCAGCTTAGCGTCTCCGGCCACTGAAGCTTTCTTT. It specifies CASSLASPATEAFF. The variable domain in full, with the rest retrieved from reference TRBV7-9 and TRBJ1-1, is DTGVSQNPRHKITKRGQNVTFRCDPISEHNRLYWYRQTLGQGPEFLTYFQNEAQLEKSRLLSDRFSAERPKGSFSTLEIQRTEQGDSAMYLCASSLASPATEAFFGQGTRLTVV.

V gene TRBV2 combines with J gene TRBJ2-7; 8 bases are a match to TRBD2. The CDR3 is made up of 13 amino acids. CDR1 is SNHLY and CDR2 is FYNNEI in the germline V gene. The V and J ends lost 3 bases and 13 bases, in that order; junction bases with no gene match: 11. The CDR3 DNA follows: TGTGCCAGCAGTGATGACGCTAGCGGGCGGCCATACTTC. It specifies CASSDDASGRPYF.

The chain couples TRBV5-4 to TRBJ2-1, with D unresolved. The CDR3 length is 11 residues. Trimming left V 2 bases short and J 8 bases short, with 5 bases between. Germline CDR1 is SGHNT and CDR2 is YYREEE (reference sequence). This CDR3 reads CASSLDDEQFF. The CDR3 nucleotides read TGTGCCAGCAGCTTAGACGATGAGCAGTTCTTC.

The chain couples TRBV28 to TRBJ1-2, with TRBD1 as a possible D gene (5 bases). Trimming shortened V by 5 bases and J by 8 bases, and 27 bases separated the two germline ends. Looked up from germline, CDR1 is MDHEN and CDR2 is SYDVKM. This CDR3 has 17 residues. The CDR3: CASSGTLLGQTVKGYTF. The CDR3 nucleotides read TGTGCCAGCAGTGGGACGCTCTTGGGTCAGACCGTTAAAGGCTACACCTTC.

V usage is TRBV6-6 and J usage is TRBJ1-1, with D unresolved. CDR3 length equals 12 residues. Trimming pared 8 bases from V and 11 bases from J, leaving 18 bases between. CDR1 is MNHNY and CDR2 is SVGAGI in the germline V gene (reference sequence). The CDR3 spells CASLSSTFRAFF. The CDR3 nucleotides read TGTGCCAGCCTCTCCTCAACTTTTAGGGCTTTCTTT.

V and J are TRBV20-1 and TRBJ2-7; 8 nucleotides agree with TRBD2. In germline, CDR1 is DFQATT, CDR2 SNEGSKA (reference sequence). V shed 0 bases and J 2 bases; nucleotides not matched to a gene: 6. The CDR3 runs to 15 residues. The CDR3 region has the DNA TGCAGTGCTAGAGATTACCTAGCGGGCGCCTACGAGCAGTACTTC. This translates into CSARDYLAGAYEQYF.

The chain has TRBV11-2 and TRBJ2-7, with D tentatively TRBD1 (6 bases). From germline, CDR1 is SGHAT and CDR2 FQNNGV. The V end was cut by 5 bases, the J end by 0 bases, with 11 bases between. The CDR3 contains 14 residues. The CDR3 here is CASSTQDSSYEQYF. For the CDR3, the DNA is TGTGCCAGCAGCACACAGGACAGCTCCTACGAGCAGTACTTC.

The J gene is TRBJ2-1, the V gene TRBV18; 9 nucleotides align to TRBD2. Germline CDR1 KGHSH, CDR2 LQKENI. With V trimmed by 6 bases and J by 0 bases, 15 bases remained unmatched. The length of the CDR3 is 19 residues. The CDR3 here is CASSSTGLAGRGSYNEQFF. CDR3 sequence (DNA): TGTGCCAGCTCGTCAACAGGGCTAGCGGGAAGAGGCTCCTACAATGAGCAGTTCTTC.

This chain connects TRBV4-3 to TRBJ1-6; 7 bases agree with TRBD1. V shed 0 bases and J 6 bases; nucleotides not matched to a gene: 2. Germline lookup yields CDR1 LGHNA and CDR2 YSLEER. This CDR3 has 15 amino acids. CDR3 coding DNA: TGCGCCAGCAGCCAAGATGGACAGGTTAATTCACCCCTCCACTTT. Translated, it gives CASSQDGQVNSPLHF.